The rows below give T cell receptor beta chains drawn from one sample of a study of blood T cell repertoires in COVID-19. Assay: immunoSEQ multiplex PCR; the TCRdb copy retains only in-frame clones and omits some. The table lists approximately 230,000 clones, around 90% of them singletons. The sequenced sample was PBMCs or T cells enriched from blood (not recorded which). The receptor set was obtained from a woman in her 50s with acute COVID-19. Each CDR3 is given with its conserved first and last residue. Each record gives: CDR3 DNA, CDR3 protein, clone size, J gene, D gene, V gene. D genes are given only for firm matches. Part of the rows lack a size; the others show once, few, many or a class for expanded clones.

CDR3nt: TGTGCCAGCAGTCGTTGGGGGAGGTCCCAAGAGACCCAGTACTTC; CDR3aa: CASSRWGRSQETQYF; abundance: NA; j_gene: TRBJ2-5; d_gene: NA; v_gene: TRBV7-2
CDR3nt: TGTGCCAGCAGAACAGGGGGTATCGGGGAGCTGTTTTTT; CDR3aa: CASRTGGIGELFF; abundance: NA; j_gene: TRBJ2-2; d_gene: TRBD1; v_gene: TRBV27
CDR3nt: TGTGCCAGTACCTCGGGCCCGGGGACAAACACCGGGGAGCTGTTTTTT; CDR3aa: CASTSGPGTNTGELFF; abundance: NA; j_gene: TRBJ2-2; d_gene: NA; v_gene: TRBV19
CDR3nt: TGCGCCAGCAGCTTGCAGGGGGTTTCGAACACTGAAGCTTTCTTT; CDR3aa: CASSLQGVSNTEAFF; abundance: NA; j_gene: TRBJ1-1; d_gene: TRBD1; v_gene: TRBV5-1
CDR3nt: TGTGCCAGCAGGCTCGGTCCGACTGAAGCTTTCTTT; CDR3aa: CASRLGPTEAFF; abundance: NA; j_gene: TRBJ1-1; d_gene: NA; v_gene: TRBV7-2
CDR3nt: TGTGCCAGTAGTACAAAACAGGGAGAAGAGACCCAGTACTTC; CDR3aa: CASSTKQGEETQYF; abundance: NA; j_gene: TRBJ2-5; d_gene: NA; v_gene: TRBV19
CDR3nt: TGTGCCAGCAGTAAAGGACAGGAGTATAATTCACCCCTCCACTTT; CDR3aa: CASSKGQEYNSPLHF; abundance: NA; j_gene: TRBJ1-6; d_gene: TRBD1; v_gene: TRBV2
CDR3nt: TGTGCCAGCAGCCCGGGACAGAGACTCACAGATACGCAGTATTTT; CDR3aa: CASSPGQRLTDTQYF; abundance: NA; j_gene: TRBJ2-3; d_gene: TRBD1; v_gene: TRBV5-8
CDR3nt: TGTGCTAGTGGTTGGGGGACAGGGGTGTATGGCTACACCTTC; CDR3aa: CASGWGTGVYGYTF; abundance: NA; j_gene: TRBJ1-2; d_gene: TRBD1; v_gene: TRBV12-5
CDR3nt: TGTGCCAGTAGTTCTCGACAGGGGCACACTGAAGCTTTCTTT; CDR3aa: CASSSRQGHTEAFF; abundance: NA; j_gene: TRBJ1-1; d_gene: TRBD1; v_gene: TRBV19
CDR3nt: TGTGCCAGCAGCGTGACAGGCAGCACAGATACGCAGTATTTT; CDR3aa: CASSVTGSTDTQYF; abundance: NA; j_gene: TRBJ2-3; d_gene: NA; v_gene: TRBV9
CDR3nt: TGTGCCAGCAGTTACACCGGGACAACAGATACGCAGTATTTT; CDR3aa: CASSYTGTTDTQYF; abundance: NA; j_gene: TRBJ2-3; d_gene: NA; v_gene: TRBV6-5
CDR3nt: TGTGCCAGCTATACAGGGTCTGGAAACACCATATATTTT; CDR3aa: CASYTGSGNTIYF; abundance: many; j_gene: TRBJ1-3; d_gene: NA; v_gene: TRBV28
CDR3nt: TGTGCCAGCAGCCGTACGACTCCCTACGAGCAGTACTTC; CDR3aa: CASSRTTPYEQYF; abundance: NA; j_gene: TRBJ2-7; d_gene: NA; v_gene: TRBV5-8
CDR3nt: TGTGCCAGCAGCCCTGCAGATACGCAGTATTTT; CDR3aa: CASSPADTQYF; abundance: NA; j_gene: TRBJ2-3; d_gene: NA; v_gene: TRBV7-2
CDR3nt: TGTGCCAGCACCGGGACTCTCCAAAGCTCCTACAATGAGCAGTTCTTC; CDR3aa: CASTGTLQSSYNEQFF; abundance: NA; j_gene: TRBJ2-1; d_gene: NA; v_gene: TRBV6-6
CDR3nt: TGTGCCTGGAGGGATAGTGGGGTCAGGGGGCTTTCCTACAATGAGCAGTTCTTC; CDR3aa: CAWRDSGVRGLSYNEQFF; abundance: NA; j_gene: TRBJ2-1; d_gene: TRBD1; v_gene: TRBV30
CDR3nt: TGTGCCAGCACCGCTACAGGGGGCCATAATTCACCCCTCCACTTT; CDR3aa: CASTATGGHNSPLHF; abundance: NA; j_gene: TRBJ1-6; d_gene: TRBD1; v_gene: TRBV28
CDR3nt: TGTGCCAGCAGCGTCGGAGCGGGAATTGGGTACGAGCAGTACTTC; CDR3aa: CASSVGAGIGYEQYF; abundance: NA; j_gene: TRBJ2-7; d_gene: TRBD2; v_gene: TRBV9
CDR3nt: TGTGCCAGCAGCGCCCTCCCCGGGTATGGCTACACCTTC; CDR3aa: CASSALPGYGYTF; abundance: NA; j_gene: TRBJ1-2; d_gene: NA; v_gene: TRBV6-6
CDR3nt: TGTGCCAGCAGCTTGGCTTCGGTAACAAGCGAGTTCTTC; CDR3aa: CASSLASVTSEFF; abundance: few; j_gene: TRBJ2-1; d_gene: NA; v_gene: TRBV5-4
CDR3nt: TGTGCCAGCAGAAGGGACAGGGCCTCTGGAAACACCATATATTTT; CDR3aa: CASRRDRASGNTIYF; abundance: NA; j_gene: TRBJ1-3; d_gene: TRBD1; v_gene: TRBV28
CDR3nt: TGTGCCAGCAGCGCATACAGGACAGAGACCCAGTACTTC; CDR3aa: CASSAYRTETQYF; abundance: NA; j_gene: TRBJ2-5; d_gene: NA; v_gene: TRBV7-3
CDR3nt: TGTGCCAGCAGCTCGACACCCGGGGAGCTGTTTTTT; CDR3aa: CASSSTPGELFF; abundance: NA; j_gene: TRBJ2-2; d_gene: NA; v_gene: TRBV7-9
CDR3nt: TGTGCCAGCTCACCAGCCGGTAAAACCTATAATTCACCCCTCCACTTT; CDR3aa: CASSPAGKTYNSPLHF; abundance: once; j_gene: TRBJ1-6; d_gene: NA; v_gene: TRBV18
CDR3nt: TGTGCCAGCAGCAAGGGTCTGATGAGGTACGGGGAGCTGTTTTTT; CDR3aa: CASSKGLMRYGELFF; abundance: NA; j_gene: TRBJ2-2; d_gene: NA; v_gene: TRBV21-1
CDR3nt: TGTGCCAGCAGCTTTATGTCGACAGGGGTACAGCCCCAGCATTTT; CDR3aa: CASSFMSTGVQPQHF; abundance: NA; j_gene: TRBJ1-5; d_gene: TRBD1; v_gene: TRBV7-8
CDR3nt: TGTGCCATCAGACCTAGCGGGAGGGCCGATTTTTACAATGAGCAGTTCTTC; CDR3aa: CAIRPSGRADFYNEQFF; abundance: NA; j_gene: TRBJ2-1; d_gene: TRBD2; v_gene: TRBV10-3
CDR3nt: TGTGCCAGCAGTGAATTTTCAGTACCCCCGAAGACTAACTATGGCTACACCTTC; CDR3aa: CASSEFSVPPKTNYGYTF; abundance: NA; j_gene: TRBJ1-2; d_gene: NA; v_gene: TRBV6-1
CDR3nt: TGCAGCGTTGTTGAGCAGGGGGATGGCTACACCTTC; CDR3aa: CSVVEQGDGYTF; abundance: NA; j_gene: TRBJ1-2; d_gene: TRBD1; v_gene: TRBV29-1
CDR3nt: TGTGCCAGCACTTCTCCGAGCGGGAGCAGTGATACGCAGTATTTT; CDR3aa: CASTSPSGSSDTQYF; abundance: NA; j_gene: TRBJ2-3; d_gene: TRBD2; v_gene: TRBV6-5
CDR3nt: TGCGCCAGCAGCTTGGATGGACAGCCCCACACTGAAGCTTTCTTT; CDR3aa: CASSLDGQPHTEAFF; abundance: few; j_gene: TRBJ1-1; d_gene: NA; v_gene: TRBV5-1
CDR3nt: TGCGCCAGCAGTCATGGGTCACTAAGGTACGAGCAGTACTTC; CDR3aa: CASSHGSLRYEQYF; abundance: NA; j_gene: TRBJ2-7; d_gene: NA; v_gene: TRBV23-1
CDR3nt: TGTGCCAGCGCTTGGCGGGCAGATACGCAGTATTTT; CDR3aa: CASAWRADTQYF; abundance: NA; j_gene: TRBJ2-3; d_gene: NA; v_gene: TRBV6-5
CDR3nt: TGTGCCAGTAGTATAAGGGCAGGGGATCAGCCCCAGCATTTT; CDR3aa: CASSIRAGDQPQHF; abundance: once; j_gene: TRBJ1-5; d_gene: NA; v_gene: TRBV19
CDR3nt: TGTGCCAGCAAAATCACAGGGGGACCTGGGGCCAACGTCCTGACTTTC; CDR3aa: CASKITGGPGANVLTF; abundance: once; j_gene: TRBJ2-6; d_gene: TRBD1; v_gene: TRBV2
CDR3nt: TGCGCCAGCAGCTTGGCCGGACAGGGAGCCGAGCAGTACTTC; CDR3aa: CASSLAGQGAEQYF; abundance: NA; j_gene: TRBJ2-7; d_gene: TRBD1; v_gene: TRBV5-1
CDR3nt: TGTGCCAGCAGTTTTTTGGGGGGTGGCACCGGGGAGCTGTTTTTT; CDR3aa: CASSFLGGGTGELFF; abundance: NA; j_gene: TRBJ2-2; d_gene: NA; v_gene: TRBV28
CDR3nt: TGTGCCAGCAGCCCCATGTACGGGAGCGGAGGATACAATGAGCAGTTCTTC; CDR3aa: CASSPMYGSGGYNEQFF; abundance: NA; j_gene: TRBJ2-1; d_gene: NA; v_gene: TRBV11-3
CDR3nt: TGTGCCAGCCAAAGAGACAGGGGGTTAACTGAAGCTTTCTTT; CDR3aa: CASQRDRGLTEAFF; abundance: NA; j_gene: TRBJ1-1; d_gene: TRBD1; v_gene: TRBV13
CDR3nt: TGTGCCAGCAGATCCGGGACAGGGCCCTACGAGCAGTACTTC; CDR3aa: CASRSGTGPYEQYF; abundance: once; j_gene: TRBJ2-7; d_gene: TRBD1; v_gene: TRBV28
CDR3nt: TGTGCCAGCAGTTGGACAGGATCCACAGATACGCAGTATTTT; CDR3aa: CASSWTGSTDTQYF; abundance: NA; j_gene: TRBJ2-3; d_gene: TRBD1; v_gene: TRBV28
CDR3nt: TGTGCCAGCAGCGTAGGAGGAGCAACTAATGAAAAACTGTTTTTT; CDR3aa: CASSVGGATNEKLFF; abundance: NA; j_gene: TRBJ1-4; d_gene: NA; v_gene: TRBV9
CDR3nt: TGTGCCAGCAGCTTAGGCCAGCGGGAGTTATCCGGGGAGCTGTTTTTT; CDR3aa: CASSLGQRELSGELFF; abundance: once; j_gene: TRBJ2-2; d_gene: TRBD2; v_gene: TRBV7-3
CDR3nt: TGTGCCAGCAGCTTGGGGGGGGGAGTGATCTATGGCTACACCTTC; CDR3aa: CASSLGGGVIYGYTF; abundance: NA; j_gene: TRBJ1-2; d_gene: NA; v_gene: TRBV5-4
CDR3nt: TGTGCCAGCTCCCCTGGGGCCGGGACAGTGAACACTGAAGCTTTCTTT; CDR3aa: CASSPGAGTVNTEAFF; abundance: few; j_gene: TRBJ1-1; d_gene: TRBD1; v_gene: TRBV3-1/TRBV3-2
CDR3nt: TGCGCCAGCAGCCAAGTGACAAGTGGGACAGGGGGCCTGAACACTGAAGCTTTCTTT; CDR3aa: CASSQVTSGTGGLNTEAFF; abundance: NA; j_gene: TRBJ1-1; d_gene: TRBD1; v_gene: TRBV4-1
CDR3nt: TGCAGCGCCCGCCCAGGGCCGGCTGAAGCTTTCTTT; CDR3aa: CSARPGPAEAFF; abundance: NA; j_gene: TRBJ1-1; d_gene: NA; v_gene: TRBV29-1
CDR3nt: TGTGCCACCTCTAGCGGGAGGGCTTACGAGCAGTACTTC; CDR3aa: CATSSGRAYEQYF; abundance: NA; j_gene: TRBJ2-7; d_gene: TRBD2; v_gene: TRBV2
CDR3nt: TGTGCCAGCAGCCCTAGCGGGCGGTACAATGAGCAGTTCTTC; CDR3aa: CASSPSGRYNEQFF; abundance: many; j_gene: TRBJ2-1; d_gene: TRBD2; v_gene: TRBV6-2/TRBV6-3
CDR3nt: TGTGCCAGCACCAGGGACAGGGCTAGCAATCAGCCCCAGCATTTT; CDR3aa: CASTRDRASNQPQHF; abundance: NA; j_gene: TRBJ1-5; d_gene: TRBD1; v_gene: TRBV2
CDR3nt: TGTGCCAGCAGCTTGGGCTACCAAGCAGGTTGGAAGGACGAGCAGTACTTC; CDR3aa: CASSLGYQAGWKDEQYF; abundance: NA; j_gene: TRBJ2-7; d_gene: NA; v_gene: TRBV5-5
CDR3nt: TGTGCCAGCAGTTTGGGCTTTCAGGGGCACCAAGAGACCCAGTACTTC; CDR3aa: CASSLGFQGHQETQYF; abundance: NA; j_gene: TRBJ2-5; d_gene: NA; v_gene: TRBV7-3
CDR3nt: TGTGCCAGCAGTACAGGGGTGGAAAGCTCACCCCTCCACTTT; CDR3aa: CASSTGVESSPLHF; abundance: NA; j_gene: TRBJ1-6; d_gene: TRBD1; v_gene: TRBV28
CDR3nt: TGTGCCAGCAGTGCCAGACAGCGAAACACCGGGGAGCTGTTTTTT; CDR3aa: CASSARQRNTGELFF; abundance: NA; j_gene: TRBJ2-2; d_gene: NA; v_gene: TRBV2
CDR3nt: TGTGCCAGCAGTTTAGCAGGGCTCTATGGCTACACCTTC; CDR3aa: CASSLAGLYGYTF; abundance: NA; j_gene: TRBJ1-2; d_gene: NA; v_gene: TRBV28
CDR3nt: TGTGCCAGAAGCGTCGGACAGGGTACGGGAAACACCATATATTTT; CDR3aa: CARSVGQGTGNTIYF; abundance: NA; j_gene: TRBJ1-3; d_gene: TRBD1; v_gene: TRBV5-3